This is a list of T cell receptor beta chains from one sample in a study of shared clonotypes between healthy human individuals. Sequencing used immunoSEQ multiplex PCR; TCRdb keeps in-frame clones, though not all of them. The data show roughly 2.4 million clones, with approximately 96% seen just once and approximately 0.13% held by the top ten. Input material: naive CD4+ T cells sorted from blood. These receptors all stem from a young man in good health. The CDR3 runs from the conserved cysteine through the conserved F or W. The order of the fields is V gene, J gene, clone size, D gene, CDR3 DNA, CDR3 protein. D genes are given only for firm matches. Only part of the rows carry a size: once, few, many, or a class if the clone is expanded.

v_call: TRBV7-9
j_call: TRBJ1-1
clone_size: NA
d_call: NA
cdr3_nt: TGTGCCAGCAGTTCTGTCATGAACACTGAAGCTTTCTTT
cdr3_aa: CASSSVMNTEAFF

v_call: TRBV19
j_call: TRBJ2-7
clone_size: NA
d_call: TRBD1
cdr3_nt: TGTGCCACCACAGGGGCCCTCGCCTACGAGCAGTACTTC
cdr3_aa: CATTGALAYEQYF

v_call: TRBV10-3
j_call: TRBJ2-5
clone_size: NA
d_call: NA
cdr3_nt: TGTGCCATCAGTGACGGCCTCACAGAGACCCAGTACTTC
cdr3_aa: CAISDGLTETQYF

v_call: TRBV7-9
j_call: TRBJ2-1
clone_size: NA
d_call: TRBD1
cdr3_nt: TGTGCCAGCAGCTTACTAACAGGGGGTTACAATGAGCAGTTCTTC
cdr3_aa: CASSLLTGGYNEQFF

v_call: TRBV6-1
j_call: TRBJ2-7
clone_size: NA
d_call: NA
cdr3_nt: TGTGCCAGCAGTGAAGACGGGAACGAGCAGTACTTC
cdr3_aa: CASSEDGNEQYF

v_call: TRBV7-9
j_call: TRBJ2-7
clone_size: NA
d_call: TRBD1
cdr3_nt: TGTGCCAGCAGCCGTGGGACAGGGAAGATTCCCTACGAGCAGTACTTC
cdr3_aa: CASSRGTGKIPYEQYF

v_call: TRBV6-1
j_call: TRBJ2-7
clone_size: NA
d_call: NA
cdr3_nt: TGTGCCAGCAGTCCGCGGACAGTACCCGCCTACGAGCAGTACTTC
cdr3_aa: CASSPRTVPAYEQYF

v_call: TRBV15
j_call: TRBJ1-1
clone_size: NA
d_call: NA
cdr3_nt: TGTGCCACCAGCAGACAGACCAACACTGAAGCTTTCTTT
cdr3_aa: CATSRQTNTEAFF

v_call: TRBV7-9
j_call: TRBJ2-1
clone_size: NA
d_call: TRBD2
cdr3_nt: TGTGCCAGCAGCCAACCGGGACTAGCGGGAGGAGCCTACAATGAGCAGTTCTTC
cdr3_aa: CASSQPGLAGGAYNEQFF

v_call: TRBV28
j_call: TRBJ1-5
clone_size: NA
d_call: TRBD1
cdr3_nt: TGTGCCAGCAGTTTCGGGACAGGGAGTCAGCCCCAGCATTTT
cdr3_aa: CASSFGTGSQPQHF

v_call: TRBV10-3
j_call: TRBJ1-6
clone_size: NA
d_call: NA
cdr3_nt: TGTGCCACCCATTCGGCTTCTAATTCACCCCTCCACTTT
cdr3_aa: CATHSASNSPLHF

v_call: TRBV5-1
j_call: TRBJ2-2
clone_size: NA
d_call: NA
cdr3_nt: TGCGCCAGCAAACCCGGTCAGTTTTTGAACACCGGGGAGCTGTTTTTT
cdr3_aa: CASKPGQFLNTGELFF

v_call: TRBV4-1
j_call: TRBJ1-6
clone_size: NA
d_call: NA
cdr3_nt: TGCGCCAGCAGCCAAGAGGGGGGGCGATCACCCCTCCACTTT
cdr3_aa: CASSQEGGRSPLHF

v_call: TRBV6-5
j_call: TRBJ2-4
clone_size: NA
d_call: TRBD2
cdr3_nt: TGTGCCAGCAGTTCCGTCGGGAGGGATGCCAAAAACATTCAGTACTTC
cdr3_aa: CASSSVGRDAKNIQYF

v_call: TRBV7-9
j_call: TRBJ1-5
clone_size: NA
d_call: NA
cdr3_nt: TGTGCCAGCAGCTTAGATCGGCCCGGTTCATGGGAGCCCCAGCATTTT
cdr3_aa: CASSLDRPGSWEPQHF

v_call: TRBV25-1
j_call: TRBJ1-2
clone_size: few
d_call: TRBD1
cdr3_nt: TGTGCCAGCAGTGAGGCCGGGACAGTATATGGCTACACCTTC
cdr3_aa: CASSEAGTVYGYTF

v_call: TRBV7-2
j_call: TRBJ2-5
clone_size: NA
d_call: NA
cdr3_nt: TGTGCCAGCAGCTTAGTCTCAATGGGAGGAGAGACCCAGTACTTC
cdr3_aa: CASSLVSMGGETQYF

v_call: TRBV5-4
j_call: TRBJ1-6
clone_size: NA
d_call: NA
cdr3_nt: TGTGCCAGCAGCTCTATCTGGGGGCCCGATAATTCACCCCTCCACTTT
cdr3_aa: CASSSIWGPDNSPLHF

v_call: TRBV6-5
j_call: TRBJ2-7
clone_size: NA
d_call: NA
cdr3_nt: TGTGCCAGCAGTTACGGGCCCCCAGCGCGCGACGAGCAGTACTTC
cdr3_aa: CASSYGPPARDEQYF

v_call: TRBV28
j_call: TRBJ1-4
clone_size: NA
d_call: NA
cdr3_nt: TGTGCCAGCAGTCTGCACCGGGCCCTTAATGAAAAACTGTTTTTT
cdr3_aa: CASSLHRALNEKLFF

v_call: TRBV28
j_call: TRBJ2-7
clone_size: NA
d_call: NA
cdr3_nt: TGTGCCAGCGTTGGCGGTACAGGTCTCTACGAGCAGTACTTC
cdr3_aa: CASVGGTGLYEQYF

v_call: TRBV4-3
j_call: TRBJ2-1
clone_size: NA
d_call: TRBD2
cdr3_nt: TGCGCCAGCAGCCAAGATACGGCTAGCGGGCGGAATGAGCAGTTCTTC
cdr3_aa: CASSQDTASGRNEQFF

v_call: TRBV6-5
j_call: TRBJ2-5
clone_size: NA
d_call: NA
cdr3_nt: TGTGCCAGCAGCAGCACAGGAGGGTGGACCCAGTACTTC
cdr3_aa: CASSSTGGWTQYF

v_call: TRBV10-1
j_call: TRBJ2-3
clone_size: NA
d_call: NA
cdr3_nt: TGCGCCAGCAGTGAGACGACCAGGACAGATACGCAGTATTTT
cdr3_aa: CASSETTRTDTQYF

v_call: TRBV5-1
j_call: TRBJ2-7
clone_size: NA
d_call: TRBD1
cdr3_nt: TGCGCCAGCAGCCCCGAGACAGGGGCCGAGCAGTACTTC
cdr3_aa: CASSPETGAEQYF

v_call: TRBV5-1
j_call: TRBJ2-1
clone_size: NA
d_call: TRBD1
cdr3_nt: TGCGCCAGCAGCCGGGACAGGGGAGGCAATGAGCAGTTCTTC
cdr3_aa: CASSRDRGGNEQFF

v_call: TRBV30
j_call: TRBJ2-7
clone_size: NA
d_call: NA
cdr3_nt: TGTGCCTGGATGGGACTCCTAGGATCCCGGGCGGGCTACGAGCAGTACTTC
cdr3_aa: CAWMGLLGSRAGYEQYF

v_call: TRBV2
j_call: TRBJ2-5
clone_size: NA
d_call: TRBD2
cdr3_nt: TGTGCCAGCAGAGGGGAGGGAGAGACCCAGTACTTC
cdr3_aa: CASRGEGETQYF

v_call: TRBV6-1
j_call: TRBJ1-2
clone_size: NA
d_call: TRBD1
cdr3_nt: TGTGCCAGCAGTGAACAGGGGGGCTATGGCTACACCTTC
cdr3_aa: CASSEQGGYGYTF

v_call: TRBV19
j_call: TRBJ2-7
clone_size: NA
d_call: TRBD1
cdr3_nt: TGTGCCAGTAGATCCGGGACAGGGCCCTACGAGCAGTACTTC
cdr3_aa: CASRSGTGPYEQYF

v_call: TRBV7-9
j_call: TRBJ1-5
clone_size: NA
d_call: NA
cdr3_nt: TGTGCCAGCAGCTTGTCGGGGGGGCCGGAGCCCCAGCATTTT
cdr3_aa: CASSLSGGPEPQHF

v_call: TRBV2
j_call: TRBJ1-2
clone_size: NA
d_call: TRBD1
cdr3_nt: TGTGCCAGCAGTGAAGAGGGGGACAGGCCTGCGTTCACCTTC
cdr3_aa: CASSEEGDRPAFTF

v_call: TRBV29-1
j_call: TRBJ1-2
clone_size: NA
d_call: TRBD1
cdr3_nt: TGCAGCGTTCGCCGTGGGACAGGGTTGGGTACAGCTAACTATGGCTACACCTTC
cdr3_aa: CSVRRGTGLGTANYGYTF

v_call: TRBV27
j_call: TRBJ1-1
clone_size: once
d_call: NA
cdr3_nt: TGTGCCAGCAGTCCCCTTTCGGGGATGAACACTGAAGCTTTCTTT
cdr3_aa: CASSPLSGMNTEAFF

v_call: TRBV6-1
j_call: TRBJ1-5
clone_size: NA
d_call: NA
cdr3_nt: TGTGCCAGCGAAAGACAGCCTGATAGCAATCAGCCCCAGCATTTT
cdr3_aa: CASERQPDSNQPQHF

v_call: TRBV6-5
j_call: TRBJ2-3
clone_size: NA
d_call: NA
cdr3_nt: TGTGCCAGCCGAAGGGGGGAGTTGTCAGATACGCAGTATTTT
cdr3_aa: CASRRGELSDTQYF

v_call: TRBV6-1
j_call: TRBJ2-7
clone_size: NA
d_call: NA
cdr3_nt: TGTGCCAGCAACCGACCCGGGACAACTTACGAGCAGTACTTC
cdr3_aa: CASNRPGTTYEQYF

v_call: TRBV6-6
j_call: TRBJ1-5
clone_size: NA
d_call: TRBD1
cdr3_nt: TGTGCCAGCAGTTACCCGCAGGGGGCAGGGCAGCCCCAGCATTTT
cdr3_aa: CASSYPQGAGQPQHF

v_call: TRBV5-1
j_call: TRBJ1-4
clone_size: NA
d_call: NA
cdr3_nt: TGCGCCAGCGGCTTGAACAGTGCAACTAATGAAAAACTGTTTTTT
cdr3_aa: CASGLNSATNEKLFF

v_call: TRBV2
j_call: TRBJ2-7
clone_size: NA
d_call: NA
cdr3_nt: TGTGCCACCAAGGGGGGCGGACTCTACGAGCAGTACTTC
cdr3_aa: CATKGGGLYEQYF

v_call: TRBV6-6
j_call: TRBJ1-4
clone_size: NA
d_call: NA
cdr3_nt: TGTGCCAGCAGTCGCGGACGGGAAACTAATGAAAAACTGTTTTTT
cdr3_aa: CASSRGRETNEKLFF

v_call: TRBV28
j_call: TRBJ1-1
clone_size: NA
d_call: NA
cdr3_nt: TGTGCCAGCAGTTCATCAGTTGGCCCCATGAACACTGAAGCTTTCTTT
cdr3_aa: CASSSSVGPMNTEAFF

v_call: TRBV30
j_call: TRBJ1-2
clone_size: NA
d_call: NA
cdr3_nt: TGTGCCTGGAGCCGCTCCGGGACGGTCGAAGTAATCGGCTACACCTTC
cdr3_aa: CAWSRSGTVEVIGYTF

v_call: TRBV11-2
j_call: TRBJ2-1
clone_size: NA
d_call: NA
cdr3_nt: TGTGCCAGCAGCATTACTAGCCGCAGCTCCTACAATGAGCAGTTCTTC
cdr3_aa: CASSITSRSSYNEQFF

v_call: TRBV6-5
j_call: TRBJ1-1
clone_size: NA
d_call: NA
cdr3_nt: TGTGCCAGCAGTTACTCTGGCAGGGAGGCTGAAGCTTTCTTT
cdr3_aa: CASSYSGREAEAFF

v_call: TRBV4-3
j_call: TRBJ2-1
clone_size: NA
d_call: TRBD2
cdr3_nt: TGCGCCAGCAGCCATGGGGCTAGCGGGAGGGCTGCCTACAATGAGCAGTTCTTC
cdr3_aa: CASSHGASGRAAYNEQFF

v_call: TRBV10-3
j_call: TRBJ1-5
clone_size: once
d_call: NA
cdr3_nt: TGTGCCATCAGTGAGTCAGTGATAGGCAATCAGCCCCAGCATTTT
cdr3_aa: CAISESVIGNQPQHF

v_call: TRBV5-8
j_call: TRBJ1-2
clone_size: NA
d_call: NA
cdr3_nt: TGTGCCAGCAGCTCGGACAGCGACTATGGCTACACCTTC
cdr3_aa: CASSSDSDYGYTF

v_call: TRBV5-1
j_call: TRBJ2-5
clone_size: once
d_call: NA
cdr3_nt: TGCGCCAGCCGCTCGGAGGGACAGTACAGCGAGACCCAGTACTTC
cdr3_aa: CASRSEGQYSETQYF

v_call: TRBV4-3
j_call: TRBJ2-1
clone_size: NA
d_call: TRBD2
cdr3_nt: TGCGCCAGCAGCCAGAGCGGGACCACCTACAATGAGCAGTTCTTC
cdr3_aa: CASSQSGTTYNEQFF